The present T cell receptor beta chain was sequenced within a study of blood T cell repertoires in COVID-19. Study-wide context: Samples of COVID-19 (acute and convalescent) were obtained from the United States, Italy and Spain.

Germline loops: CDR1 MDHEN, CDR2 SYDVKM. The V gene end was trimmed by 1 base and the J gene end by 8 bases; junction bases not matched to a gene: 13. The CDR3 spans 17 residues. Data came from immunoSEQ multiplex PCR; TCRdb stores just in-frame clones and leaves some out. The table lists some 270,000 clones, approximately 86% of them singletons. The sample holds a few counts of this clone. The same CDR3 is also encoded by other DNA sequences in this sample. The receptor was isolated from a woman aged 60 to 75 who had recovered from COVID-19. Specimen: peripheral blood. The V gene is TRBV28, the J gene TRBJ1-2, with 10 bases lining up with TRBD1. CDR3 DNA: TGTGCCAGCAGTTTATTCGGACAGGGGGTCTCGTCGCGAGGCTACACCTTC. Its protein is CASSLFGQGVSSRGYTF.